The rows below give T cell receptor beta chains drawn from one sample of a study of CD8 T cells in ankylosing spondylitis. TCRdb analysed the 5' RACE reads with MiXCR anew, one entry per CDR3 protein. The sample yields approximately 200,000 distinct CDR3 sequences, more than 10% seen once. What was sequenced was blood, either unsorted or a sorted T cell fraction (not recorded which). The receptor set was obtained from a male donor with ankylosing spondylitis or in good health (not recorded which). CDR3s include the opening cysteine and the closing phenylalanine or tryptophan. Each record gives: V gene, D gene, J gene, clone size, CDR3 DNA, CDR3 protein. D genes are given only for firm matches. A clone size is listed for some rows: how often the clone was seen (once, few, many), or a class if it is expanded.

TRBV9	-	TRBJ2-7	-	TGTGCCAGCAGCGTAGTAGGCGGCGGAGAGCAGTACTTC	CASSVVGGGEQYF
TRBV29-1	-	TRBJ2-7	-	TGCAGCGTCCCCATTTATGCTCAGGGAGGACGACTCTACGAGCAGTACTTC	CSVPIYAQGGRLYEQYF
TRBV12-3/TRBV12-4	TRBD2	TRBJ2-3	-	TGTGCCAGCAGTGGGACTAGCGGGAGTTGGGTTACGTCAGATACGCAGTATTTT	CASSGTSGSWVTSDTQYF
TRBV12-3/TRBV12-4	-	TRBJ1-1	few	TGTGCCAGCAGGGGCCCTTACACTGAAGCTTTCTTT	CASRGPYTEAFF
TRBV7-9	TRBD2	TRBJ2-1	few	TGTGCCAGCAGTTACACTGGACTAGCGAGGGGTGAGCAGTTCTTC	CASSYTGLARGEQFF
TRBV7-2	-	TRBJ2-1	-	TGTGCCAGCAGCGAGGGACTCCTCAATGAGCAGTTCTTC	CASSEGLLNEQFF
TRBV12-3/TRBV12-4	-	TRBJ1-5	few	TGTGCCAGCAGTTTGACCGTCAATCAGCCCCAGCATTTT	CASSLTVNQPQHF
TRBV27	TRBD2	TRBJ2-1	few	TGTGCCAGCAGATCCTCGGGACTAGCGGGAGCGCACTACAATGAGCAGTTCTTC	CASRSSGLAGAHYNEQFF
TRBV19	TRBD2	TRBJ2-7	-	TGTGCCAGTAGTAGGACTAGCGGGGCCTACGAGCAGTACTTC	CASSRTSGAYEQYF
TRBV7-9	-	TRBJ1-2	few	TGTGCCAGCAGCCCCCCGCGGGGCAAGGAGAGTGGCTACACCTTC	CASSPPRGKESGYTF
TRBV2	TRBD1	TRBJ2-7	-	TGTGCCAGCAGTGCCGCTGACAGGGGGAGCTCCTACGAGCAGTACTTC	CASSAADRGSSYEQYF
TRBV6-2/TRBV6-3	TRBD1	TRBJ2-7	-	TGTGCCAGCAGTTACCGGGACAGGGGGCCTTACGAGCAGTACTTC	CASSYRDRGPYEQYF
TRBV10-3	-	TRBJ2-3	few	TGTGCCATCAGTGGCAGACTCGGCAGCACAGATACGCAGTATTTT	CAISGRLGSTDTQYF
TRBV4-1	-	TRBJ2-1	few	TGCGCCAGCAGCCAACAGGGATACAATGAGCAGTTCTTC	CASSQQGYNEQFF
TRBV10-3	-	TRBJ2-2	few	TGTGCCACCGATAGGGGGGCAAACACCGGGGAGCTGTTTTTT	CATDRGANTGELFF
TRBV7-9	-	TRBJ1-1	many	TGTGCCAGCAGAGCGATGGGTAGAGCGGAAGCTTTCTTT	CASRAMGRAEAFF
TRBV15	TRBD2	TRBJ2-1	many	TGTGCCACCAGCAGAGGGCCGGGGACTAGCGGTGACAATGAGCAGTTCTTC	CATSRGPGTSGDNEQFF